This T cell receptor beta chain was found in a study of shared clonotypes between healthy human individuals. Notes on the study in general: Some clonotypes were shared by all four sorted-subset donors, while others were not shared. The non-shared ones had lower generation probabilities than the shared ones.

With regard to this clone: The antigen is undetermined.

Naive CD8 cells, CD45RO-negative and positively selected for CCR7, excluded terminally differentiated effector memory CD45RA+ cells. Sorted-subset replicate PCRs used 200 ng DNA, some 31,000 T cell genomes. Generated by immunoSEQ multiplex PCR, the TCRdb table keeps only in-frame clones and is missing some. This sample yields approximately 740,000 clones, of which about 92% are seen a single time; less than 25% belongs to the top ten. CDR3 length equals 15 residues. Trimming cost V 5 bases and J 2 bases; bases outside gene matches: 9. From germline, CDR1 is SGHVS and CDR2 FQNEAQ. The chain links TRBV7-8 to TRBJ2-7, with 7 bases identical to TRBD2. The clonotype originates from a man aged 30 to 39 in good health. Sequenced input: naive CD8+ T cells sorted from blood. CDR3 bases: TGTGCCAGCAGCGGGGAGGCTAGCGGTGCCTACGAGCAGTACTTC. Its protein is CASSGEASGAYEQYF.